This T cell receptor beta chain derives from a study of blood T cell repertoires in COVID-19. Here immunoSEQ multiplex PCR was the method, and the copy in TCRdb shows in-frame clones only, minus some. This repertoire shows about 85,000 clones, approximately 90% found once; its top ten account for approximately 2%. Germline CDR1 reads LGHNA; CDR2 reads YNFKEQ. Trimming took 0 bases from V and 0 from J, leaving 9 bases between them. The CDR3 extends over 17 amino acids. This receptor was obtained from a man aged 45-65 years with acute or convalescent COVID-19. The rearrangement uses TRBV4-2 and TRBJ2-6; D possibly corresponds to TRBD2 (5 bases). Sequencing input: peripheral blood. In DNA form, the CDR3 reads TGTGCCAGCAGCCAAGATCGTGGGAGCTCTGGGGCCAACGTCCTGACTTTC. Translation gives CASSQDRGSSGANVLTF.